The 32 T cell receptor beta chains given below trace back to one sample, sequenced in a study of regulatory T cells in long-lasting Graves disease. The TCR beta library used iRepertoire HTBI primers with Arm-PCR amplification of CDR3. TCRdb re-called the multiplex PCR reads with MiXCR, one entry per CDR3 protein. Here the sample spans some 560,000 distinct CDR3 sequences, 15% to 20% being singletons. Time point in this sample: newly diagnosed GD, antithyroid drugs for less than 3 months. Following extraction of RNA from PBMCs, that RNA was used to make the TCR library. This sample also appeared in a second study, on T cells in Graves' hyperthyroidism and ophthalmopathy.

Sequenced material: peripheral blood mononuclear cells (PBMCs), taken at new diagnosis, from a patient treated with antithyroid drugs. The source of these receptors is a woman aged 35-65 years with Graves disease.

In its sample, this clonotype was seen a few times. This chain connects TRBV3-1 to TRBJ1-3; D call uncertain. With 2 bases removed from V and 1 base from J, the gap between germline ends came to 6 bases. Germline V CDR1 and CDR2: LGHDT, YNNKEL (reference sequence). CDR3 length: 14 amino acids. CDR3 region: CASSQFPSGNTIYF. CDR3 in DNA: TGTGCCAGCAGCCAATTCCCATCTGGAAACACCATATATTTT.

The chain employs TRBV9 and TRBJ1-1, with D hard to call. The CDR3 loop spans 15 amino acids. CDR1 and CDR2 (germline): SGDLS, YYNGEE. Trimming removed 0 bases from V and 1 base from J, with 10 bases in between. The CDR3 protein is CASSVGGRWNTEAFF. The CDR3 DNA is TGTGCCAGCAGCGTAGGAGGGAGATGGAACACTGAAGCTTTCTTT.

This clonotype was observed many times. The chain carries TRBV3-1 and TRBJ1-4, with D possibly being TRBD1 (5 bases). Germline V gives CDR1 LGHDT, CDR2 YNNKEL (reference sequence). This CDR3 is built from 18 residues. V was cut by 3 bases and J by 0 bases, with 17 bases left in between. As DNA, the CDR3 is TGTGCCAGCAGCCAGTTACAGGTTACTTCCGCAACTAATGAAAAACTGTTTTTT. As protein: CASSQLQVTSATNEKLFF.

This clonotype was counted at least ten times. The V and J genes are TRBV29-1 and TRBJ2-7; 10 bases line up with TRBD1. The CDR3 runs 13 residues. With V trimmed by 4 bases and J by 6 bases, 6 bases remained unmatched. Per the germline V gene, CDR1 is SQVTM and CDR2 is ANQGSEA. The DNA for the CDR3 is TGCAGCGTTGCCGGGACAGGGGTAGGCGAGCAGTACTTC. Translated, it gives CSVAGTGVGEQYF.

This chain joins TRBV19 and TRBJ1-4; no clear D. V was shortened by 3 bases and J by 6 bases, with 14 bases between the two germline ends. This CDR3 is 15 amino acids long. Germline CDR1 reads LNHDA; CDR2 reads SQIVND (reference sequence). The DNA of the CDR3 is TGTGCCAGTAGTATGTCGGGTGCCGGGTATGAAAAACTGTTTTTT. It specifies CASSMSGAGYEKLFF.

This clonotype was recorded many times. V is TRBV7-9 and J is TRBJ1-1, with D possibly TRBD1 on 6 matching bases. Trimming cost V 4 bases and J 4 bases, with 13 bases left between them. The CDR3 has 14 residues. Germline V gene sequence: CDR1 SEHNR, CDR2 FQNEAQ (reference sequence). The CDR3: CASSSKGGATEAFF. The CDR3 DNA reads TGTGCCAGCAGCTCAAAGGGGGGGGCCACTGAAGCTTTCTTT.

This clonotype showed up many times. J is TRBJ2-5 and V is TRBV6-5; the match to TRBD2 covers 14 bases. The J segment lost 1 base and the V segment lost 4 bases, leaving 5 bases of the junction unmatched. This CDR3 contains 17 residues. The germline V gene encodes CDR1 MNHEY and CDR2 SVGAGI. The CDR3, as DNA: TGTGCCAGCAGTTCAGGACTAGCGGGGGGACTCCAAGAGACCCAGTACTTC. It encodes CASSSGLAGGLQETQYF.

The chain recombines TRBV7-9 with TRBJ2-3; D is perhaps TRBD1 or TRBD2 (5 bases each). The CDR3 runs to 12 residues. Germline CDR1 SEHNR, CDR2 FQNEAQ (reference sequence). V was trimmed by 10 bases and J by 4 bases, leaving 12 bases between them. The CDR3 DNA reads as TGTGCCACTGCAGAGGGGTCAGATACGCAGTATTTT. This gives the protein CATAEGSDTQYF.

This sequence joins TRBV9 and TRBJ1-5, with D possibly TRBD1 on 5 matching bases. CDR3 length equals 15 residues. V lost 3 bases to trimming and J lost 6 bases, with 16 bases between them. Looked up from germline, CDR1 is SGDLS and CDR2 is YYNGEE. The CDR3 loop reads CASSEGPSTSQPQHF. The DNA of the CDR3 is TGTGCCAGCAGCGAGGGGCCCTCGACGAGTCAGCCCCAGCATTTT.

This clonotype was counted many times. V is TRBV12-3 or TRBV12-4 and J is TRBJ1-1, with D unresolved. This CDR3 comprises 12 residues. Trimming took 3 bases from V and 11 from J, leaving 13 bases between them. The CDR3 coding sequence is TGTGCCAGCAGTTTGGAGGCCGGGGATGCTTTCTTT. It yields the protein CASSLEAGDAFF.

With regard to this clonotype: A single base separates this from a much larger clone, so it may be a read error. As the CDR3 is not closed by the conserved phenylalanine or tryptophan, this likely results from a read error. The chain recombines TRBV5-8 with TRBJ1-1; D gene uncertain. The CDR3 is made up of 14 amino acids. Germline values: CDR1 SGHTS, CDR2 YDEGEE. Deletions cut 2 bases from V and 4 bases from J, with 12 bases between. The CDR3 loop is CASSFGVRSTEAFS. CDR3 sequence (DNA): TGTGCCAGCAGCTTTGGGGTCCGGAGCACTGAAGCTTTCTCT.

In its sample, this clonotype was seen many times. The chain has TRBV13 and TRBJ1-1; D unclear. V was pared by 5 bases and J by 3 bases, with 10 bases between. Germline values: CDR1 PRHDT, CDR2 FYEKMQ (reference sequence). The CDR3 covers 13 residues. The CDR3 nucleotides are TGTGCCAGCAGCGACGAGGACGACACTGAAGCTTTCTTT. Amino acids: CASSDEDDTEAFF. The full variable domain, in which reference TRBV13 and TRBJ1-1 provide the parts outside the CDR3, is AAGVIQSPRHLIKEKRETATLKCYPIPRHDTVYWYQQGPGQDPQFLISFYEKMQSDKGSIPDRFSAQQFSDYHSELNMSSLELGDSALYFCASSDEDDTEAFFGQGTRLTVV.

This clonotype occurred a few times. The rearrangement links TRBV18 to TRBJ2-7; 7 bases agree with TRBD1. The CDR3 extends over 14 amino acids. The trim removed 3 bases at V and 5 bases at J, leaving 7 bases unmatched. Germline V gene data show CDR1 as KGHSH and CDR2 as LQKENI. The CDR3 is CASSPPGQFHEQYF. The CDR3 bases are TGTGCCAGCTCACCCCCGGGACAGTTCCACGAGCAGTACTTC. Drawing the rest from reference TRBV18 and TRBJ2-7, the complete variable domain is NAGVMQNPRHLVRRRGQEARLRCSPMKGHSHVYWYRQLPEEGLKFMVYLQKENIIDESGMPKERFSAEFPKEGPSILRIQQVVRGDSAAYFCASSPPGQFHEQYFGPGTRLTVT.

At least ten counts were recorded for this clonotype. The CDR3 region is CAITGSTNTEAFF. CDR3 DNA: TGTGCCATCACTGGGAGCACGAACACTGAAGCTTTCTTT. The chain has TRBV10-3 and TRBJ1-1, with D unclear. The V end lost 7 bases, the J end lost 1 base, and 10 bases lay between the germline ends. The CDR3 runs 13 residues. Germline assignment: CDR1 ENHRY and CDR2 SYGVKD.

This clonotype has a handful of counts. A much larger clone lies a single base off, so this may be a read error. The V gene is TRBV11-3, the J gene TRBJ2-1; TRBD2 matches at 9 bases. Germline V lookup: CDR1 SGHNT, CDR2 YENEEA. Trimming removed 8 bases from V and 9 bases from J; junction bases left unmatched: 17. The CDR3 loop spans 16 amino acids. The CDR3 nucleotides are TGTGCCAGCGGCTCTACTTGGGAGCGGGGGGTGATTGAGCAGTTCTTC. It translates to CASGSTWERGVIEQFF.

A few counts support this clonotype. The chain joins TRBV2 to TRBJ1-2; 11 bases are a match to TRBD1. Germline trimming cut 6 bases from V and 2 bases from J; bases unmatched to any gene: 14. Per the germline V gene, CDR1 is SNHLY and CDR2 is FYNNEI. This CDR3 region has 18 residues. Written as DNA, the CDR3 is TGTGCCAGCAGATTCGCCGGGACAGGGGGTGTTTTGAACTATGGCTACACCTTC. Amino acids: CASRFAGTGGVLNYGYTF.

The chain combines TRBV6-1 with TRBJ1-1, with D unresolved. The ends were cut back, 6 bases at V and 2 bases at J, with 16 bases in the middle. CDR3 length equals 15 residues. Per the germline V gene, CDR1 is MNHNS and CDR2 is SASEGT. The CDR3 loop reads CASSTHRVPNTEAFF. CDR3 coding DNA: TGTGCCAGCAGCACCCACCGGGTACCCAACACTGAAGCTTTCTTT.

This clonotype was counted ten times or more. The chain couples TRBV12-3 or TRBV12-4 to TRBJ1-3; 8 positions match TRBD1. Trimming at V came to 3 bases and at J to 0 bases, leaving 10 bases not matched to a gene. The length of the CDR3 is 18 residues. CDR3 in amino acids: CASSFSGGTGGSGNTIYF. The CDR3 DNA sequence: TGTGCCAGCAGTTTTTCCGGGGGAACAGGGGGCTCTGGAAACACCATATATTTT.

The rearrangement links TRBV7-2 to TRBJ2-2; D is possibly TRBD1 (5 bases). Trimming pared 7 bases from V and 7 bases from J, leaving 13 bases between. The CDR3 length is 13 residues. The V gene's germline CDR1 is SGHTA and CDR2 FQGNSA. CDR3 loop: CASTTVYGGELFF. CDR3 nucleotide sequence: TGTGCCAGCACGACAGTATATGGCGGGGAGCTGTTTTTT.

There are many counts of this clonotype. This chain uses TRBV27 with TRBJ2-7; TRBD2 aligns across 7 bases. The CDR3 is 15 amino acids. With 6 bases clipped from V and 4 bases from J, the junction kept 12 bases outside the gene matches. Germline CDR1 and CDR2: MNHEY and SMNVEV (reference sequence). In DNA, the CDR3 is TGTGCCAGCAGATCCCTCGGGGAGGGAGCTTACGAGCAGTACTTC. This encodes CASRSLGEGAYEQYF.

This clonotype was picked up many times. The chain employs TRBV12-3 or TRBV12-4 and TRBJ2-5; possible D gene TRBD2, 6 bases. This CDR3 spans 15 amino acids. The V end lost 4 bases, the J end lost 3 bases, and 15 bases lay between the germline ends. CDR3: CASSSRGGMEETQYF. DNA of the CDR3: TGTGCCAGCAGTTCCCGAGGCGGGATGGAAGAGACCCAGTACTTC.

Note on this clonotype: A much larger clone differs from this one at a single base, so this may be a read error. The CDR3: CASDNGYEQFF. Here the CDR3 DNA reads TGTGCCAGCGACAACGGCTACGAGCAGTTCTTC. The genes are TRBV11-3 and TRBJ2-1; D is unresolved. The germline gives CDR1 SGHNT, CDR2 YENEEA. CDR3 length equals 11 residues. The V end was cut by 8 bases, the J end by 10 bases, with 12 bases between.

This chain uses TRBV3-1 with TRBJ2-7; no definite D call. The CDR3 runs to 12 residues. The V gene lost 1 base and the J gene lost 5 bases, with 6 bases spanning the gap. Germline V gene lookup returns CDR1 LGHDT and CDR2 YNNKEL (reference sequence). CDR3 in amino acids: CASSQGPHEQYF. CDR3 DNA: TGTGCCAGCAGCCAAGGGCCTCACGAGCAGTACTTC.

This clonotype was observed a few times. The V call is TRBV18, the J call TRBJ1-3; a weak D match, TRBD1 (5 bases). Trimming removed 8 bases from V and 0 bases from J, with 17 bases in between. In germline, CDR1 is KGHSH, CDR2 LQKENI. CDR3 length equals 16 residues. The CDR3 protein is CASTRDSPGSGNTIYF. In DNA, the CDR3 is TGTGCCAGCACACGGGACTCCCCGGGCTCTGGAAACACCATATATTTT.

This clonotype was seen many times. This chain joins TRBV6-1 and TRBJ1-1, with D possibly being TRBD1 (5 bases). The CDR3 is made up of 15 amino acids. Germline CDR1 MNHNS, CDR2 SASEGT. V gave up 6 bases and J gave up 1 base, with 15 bases separating them. CDR3 coding DNA: TGTGCCAGCAGCCGCCCTCGGGGGGGGAACACTGAAGCTTTCTTT. The encoded protein is CASSRPRGGNTEAFF.

This clonotype was counted many times. This chain connects TRBV28 to TRBJ1-6; TRBD1 matches 7 bases. Trimming took 4 bases from V and 7 from J; bases not matched to a gene: 13. The CDR3 loop spans 17 amino acids. Germline loops: CDR1 MDHEN, CDR2 SYDVKM. In nucleotides, the CDR3 is TGTGCCAGCAGTTCCCATCACGGGACAGTCGGGAATTCACCCCTCCACTTT. This translates into CASSSHHGTVGNSPLHF.

CDR3 nucleotide sequence: TGCAGTGCTAGCGTAGGCGGGGGTGGTGAGACCCAGTACTTC. Translating gives CSASVGGGGETQYF. The V call is TRBV20-1, the J call TRBJ2-5; 7 nucleotides match TRBD2. This CDR3 comprises 14 residues. Unmatched junction bases numbered 9, after V lost 3 bases and J lost 5 bases. Per the germline V gene, CDR1 is DFQATT and CDR2 is SNEGSKA (reference sequence).

The chain recombines TRBV11-2 with TRBJ1-2; 8 bases map to TRBD1. The CDR3 totals 15 residues. Per the germline V gene, CDR1 is SGHAT and CDR2 is FQNNGV. J was trimmed by 0 bases and V by 8 bases; bases with no gene match: 8. CDR3 sequence reads: CASGPTGGANYGYTF. Here the CDR3 DNA reads TGTGCCAGCGGCCCCACAGGGGGAGCTAACTATGGCTACACCTTC.

This clonotype was detected a few times. The chain employs TRBV20-1 and TRBJ2-3; D unclear. The length of the CDR3 is 13 residues. Trimming took off 4 bases at V and 3 bases at J, with 11 bases between the two ends. The germline V gene has CDR1 DFQATT and CDR2 SNEGSKA (reference sequence). The CDR3 bases are TGCAGTGCTATATCCTTCTATACAGATACGCAGTATTTT. Protein sequence: CSAISFYTDTQYF.

The chain recombines TRBV24-1 with TRBJ2-6, with TRBD1 as a possible D gene (6 bases). The V gene lost 4 bases and the J gene lost 0 bases, with 9 bases spanning the gap. The CDR3 is made up of 16 amino acids. CDR1 is KGHDR, CDR2 SFDVKD, per germline. CDR3 nucleotides: TGTGCCACCAGTGAGGACAGCGTCTCTGGGGCCAACGTCCTGACTTTC. Translating gives CATSEDSVSGANVLTF.

Regarding this clonotype: At one end, the junction sequence differs from germline, possibly due to a read error. The genes are TRBV4-1 and TRBJ1-2; 11 nucleotides match TRBD1. Per germline, CDR1 MGHRA and CDR2 YSYEKL. CDR3 length: 18 amino acids. Here the CDR3 reads CASSQLVILGQGAYGYTF. The CDR3 DNA is TGTGCCAGCAGCCAGCTTGTGATTCTAGGACAGGGGGCCTATGGCTACACCTTC.

This clonotype showed up many times. J is TRBJ1-2 and V is TRBV20-1, with D unresolved. This CDR3 contains 12 residues. V gave up 3 bases and J gave up 6 bases, with 11 bases separating them. The germline V gene has CDR1 DFQATT and CDR2 SNEGSKA (reference sequence). CDR3 sequence (DNA): TGCAGTGCTAGCAAAGGGTTCAATGGCTACACCTTC. This encodes CSASKGFNGYTF.